These 20 T cell receptor beta chains originate from one sample sequenced in a study of cytomegalovirus exposure and HLA in healthy donors. Sequencing was performed with immunoSEQ multiplex PCR; in TCRdb, only in-frame clones are kept and a portion is missing. The table includes tens of thousands of clones, over 85% detected once. Sequencing was carried out using PBMCs. The source of these receptors is a young man in good health and CMV-seropositive.

This chain connects TRBV5-5 to TRBJ2-5; 7 bases are a match to TRBD2. From germline, CDR1 is SGHKS and CDR2 YYEKEE (reference sequence). The CDR3 consists of 15 residues. V was clipped by 3 bases and J by 5 bases; unmatched bases: 10. The CDR3 DNA is TGTGCCAGCAGCTCTATCGATGGGGGAGGGGAGACCCAGTACTTC. This encodes CASSSIDGGGETQYF.

The chain links TRBV10-1 to TRBJ2-1; D is undetermined. The CDR3 is 12 amino acids. Germline-derived CDR1 and CDR2 are WNHNN and SYGVQD (reference sequence). Trimming took 8 bases from V and 4 from J, leaving 9 bases between them. CDR3 DNA sequence: TGCGCCAGCTCCCGGAGTTACAATGAGCAGTTCTTC. Amino acid sequence: CASSRSYNEQFF.

This clone was counted between two and nine times. The V gene is TRBV19, the J gene TRBJ2-6, with no clear D. This CDR3 spans 16 amino acids. The V end was cut by 3 bases, the J end by 0 bases, with 9 bases between. Germline CDR1 LNHDA, CDR2 SQIVND (reference sequence). The CDR3 sequence is CASSIFESSGANVLTF. DNA for the CDR3: TGTGCCAGTAGTATCTTCGAGTCCTCTGGGGCCAACGTCCTGACTTTC.

About this clone itself: At the DNA level, this CDR3 is encoded by other sequences in the same sample as well. The J gene is TRBJ2-7, the V gene TRBV10-3, with D maybe TRBD1 (5 bases). Looked up from germline, CDR1 is ENHRY and CDR2 is SYGVKD. The V gene lost 4 bases and the J gene lost 2 bases, with 9 bases spanning the gap. This CDR3 contains 13 residues. CDR3 residues: CAISGQGTYEQYF. The CDR3 region has the DNA TGTGCCATCAGTGGCCAGGGCACCTACGAGCAGTACTTC.

This chain uses TRBV2 with TRBJ1-1, with D uncertain. The V and J ends lost 4 bases and 7 bases respectively, with 10 bases between them. The length of the CDR3 is 12 residues. CDR1 SNHLY and CDR2 FYNNEI come from the germline V gene. The CDR3 spells CASSVYGGEAFF. The DNA of the CDR3 is TGTGCCAGCAGTGTTTATGGCGGTGAAGCTTTCTTT.

The J gene is TRBJ2-7, the V gene TRBV11-2; 7 bases agree with TRBD1. J gave up 0 bases and V 1 base, and 3 bases lay outside the gene matches. The CDR3 has 15 residues. Germline V CDR1 and CDR2: SGHAT, FQNNGV. The CDR3 loop reads CASSLVQGSSYEQYF. CDR3 coding DNA: TGTGCCAGCAGCTTAGTACAGGGGAGCTCCTACGAGCAGTACTTC. The entire variable domain, with the rest obtained from reference TRBV11-2 and TRBJ2-7, is as follows: EAGVAQSPRYKIIEKRQSVAFWCNPISGHATLYWYQQILGQGPKLLIQFQNNGVVDDSQLPKDRFSAERLKGVDSTLKIQPAKLEDSAVYLCASSLVQGSSYEQYFGPGTRLTVT.

DNA of the CDR3: TGTGCCAGCAGTTACTCGGCCGGGAGTATCCACGAGCAGTACTTC. Its translation is CASSYSAGSIHEQYF. The rearrangement joins TRBV6-5 to TRBJ2-7, with a possible D match to TRBD2 (6 bases). The V gene's germline CDR1 is MNHEY and CDR2 SVGAGI. Deletions cut 0 bases from V and 5 bases from J, with 14 bases between. The CDR3 extends over 15 amino acids.

This chain joins TRBV7-9 and TRBJ1-1; possible D gene TRBD1, 5 bases. The CDR3 extends over 14 amino acids. Germline assignment: CDR1 SEHNR and CDR2 FQNEAQ (reference sequence). V shed 3 bases and J shed 1 base, with 9 bases lying between them. CDR3 DNA sequence: TGTGCCAGCAGCTTTGGGAGGGGGAACACTGAAGCTTTCTTT. Amino acid sequence: CASSFGRGNTEAFF.

The chain uses TRBV19 and TRBJ1-1; D is ambiguous. V lost 5 bases, J lost 4 bases, and 17 bases lay in between. There are 15 residues in the CDR3. Germline CDR1 LNHDA, CDR2 SQIVND (reference sequence). In nucleotides, the CDR3 is TGTGCCAGTAGTGATAGGCGGGAAAAAGTCACTGAAGCTTTCTTT. It is translated as CASSDRREKVTEAFF.

In this sample, this clone turned up once. V is TRBV27 and J is TRBJ1-4; D gene ambiguous. This CDR3 is 13 amino acids long. V was clipped by 4 bases and J by 1 base, with 4 bases between them. Germline lookup yields CDR1 MNHEY and CDR2 SMNVEV (reference sequence). The CDR3 here is CASSSQTNEKLFF. Here the CDR3 DNA reads TGTGCCAGCAGTTCCCAAACTAATGAAAAACTGTTTTTT.

The J gene is TRBJ1-6, the V gene TRBV6-1; 8 positions agree with TRBD1. There are 15 residues in the CDR3. V shed 4 bases, J shed 7 bases, and the junction held 6 bases outside the gene matches. The V gene's germline CDR1 is MNHNS and CDR2 SASEGT. The CDR3 spells CASSAFGQGNSPLHF. CDR3 nucleotide sequence: TGTGCCAGCAGTGCTTTCGGACAGGGAAATTCACCCCTCCACTTT.

The chain joins TRBV5-4 to TRBJ1-5, with 9 bases that match TRBD1. The CDR3 totals 15 residues. Germline V gives CDR1 SGHNT, CDR2 YYREEE (reference sequence). The J segment lost 2 bases and the V segment lost 4 bases, leaving 4 bases of the junction unmatched. Here the CDR3 DNA reads TGTGCCAGCAGCGCGGGACAGGGACGCAATCAGCCCCAGCATTTT. It yields the protein CASSAGQGRNQPQHF.

This chain uses TRBV7-8 with TRBJ2-7; TRBD2 matches at 16 bases. Germline V gene sequence: CDR1 SGHVS, CDR2 FQNEAQ. The CDR3 covers 17 residues. With 1 base clipped from V and 7 bases from J, the junction kept 7 bases outside the gene matches. The chain's CDR3 is CASSLEGLAGGPVEQYF. DNA for the CDR3: TGTGCCAGCAGCTTAGAGGGACTAGCGGGGGGGCCGGTAGAGCAGTACTTC.

This clone appeared a single time. The chain employs TRBV28 and TRBJ2-1; D unclear. Trimming shortened V by 3 bases and J by 7 bases, and 7 bases separated the two germline ends. Germline V CDR1 and CDR2: MDHEN, SYDVKM. The CDR3 spans 12 residues. The CDR3: CASSLVGNEQFF. The CDR3 DNA is TGTGCCAGCAGTTTGGTCGGGAATGAGCAGTTCTTC.

The chain is built from TRBV19 and TRBJ2-1; TRBD2 aligns across 8 bases. With 2 bases clipped from V and 5 bases from J, the junction kept 5 bases outside the gene matches. This CDR3 spans 15 amino acids. Per germline, CDR1 LNHDA and CDR2 SQIVND (reference sequence). Here the CDR3 reads CASSILTSADNEQFF. The CDR3, as DNA: TGTGCCAGTAGTATATTGACTAGCGCGGACAATGAGCAGTTCTTC.

The chain links TRBV6-1 to TRBJ2-7, with TRBD1 matching over 9 bases. CDR1 is MNHNS, CDR2 SASEGT, per germline. With 3 bases clipped from V and 4 bases from J, the junction kept 4 bases outside the gene matches. The CDR3 runs to 14 residues. The CDR3 bases are TGTGCCAGCAGTGAGGAGACAGGGGGGTACGAGCAGTACTTC. This encodes CASSEETGGYEQYF.

This clone is a singleton in its sample. This chain joins TRBV28 and TRBJ2-1; TRBD2 aligns across 10 bases. This CDR3 has 14 residues. Germline CDR1 reads MDHEN; CDR2 reads SYDVKM. V shed 9 bases, J shed 0 bases, and the junction held 2 bases outside the gene matches. For the CDR3, the DNA is TGTGCCAGTATAGCGGGAGGCTCCTACAATGAGCAGTTCTTC. Protein product: CASIAGGSYNEQFF.

V is TRBV5-8 and J is TRBJ2-2, with D possibly being TRBD1 (5 bases). The CDR3 spans 15 residues. Germline CDR1 is SGHTS and CDR2 is YDEGEE. V shed 3 bases and J shed 4 bases, with 13 bases lying between them. In DNA, the CDR3 is TGTGCCAGCAGCTCCCGGACAAGGGGCACCGGGGAGCTGTTTTTT. Translated: CASSSRTRGTGELFF.

The V and J genes are TRBV5-6 and TRBJ2-7, with TRBD2 as a possible D gene (5 bases). Per the germline V gene, CDR1 is SGHDT and CDR2 is YYEEEE. This CDR3 has 13 amino acids. The V end lost 4 bases, the J end lost 1 base, and 9 bases lay between the germline ends. The CDR3 nucleotides are TGTGCCAGCAGCCAGAGGGTGTCCTACGAGCAGTACTTC. Its protein product is CASSQRVSYEQYF.

This clone appeared a single time. The V and J genes are TRBV29-1 and TRBJ1-1; unclear D gene. Between the trimmed V and J ends, which lost 0 bases and 10 bases, there was a span of 15 bases. The CDR3 extends over 13 amino acids. From germline, CDR1 is SQVTM and CDR2 ANQGSEA. The CDR3 protein is CSVEDSFLIGAFF. The CDR3 DNA sequence: TGCAGCGTTGAAGATTCTTTTCTGATCGGAGCTTTCTTT.